This is a list of T cell receptor beta chains from one sample in a study of blood T cell repertoires in COVID-19. Only in-frame clones appear in the TCRdb table, and some are missing; sequencing was by immunoSEQ multiplex PCR. This table has approximately 250,000 clones, 86% appearing once. Specimen: peripheral blood. These receptors all stem from a man younger than 35 with active or convalescent COVID-19. CDR3s include the opening cysteine and the closing phenylalanine or tryptophan. The order of the fields is J gene, D gene, clone size, V gene, CDR3 DNA, CDR3 protein. A D gene is named only where the DNA matches it firmly. Rows may omit the clone size; those that give it use once, few, many or a size class.

j_gene: TRBJ1-5; d_gene: TRBD1; abundance: -; v_gene: TRBV28; CDR3nt: TGTGCCAGCAGTCCCGGGACAGCTTATAGCAATCAGCCCCAGCATTTT; CDR3aa: CASSPGTAYSNQPQHF
j_gene: TRBJ2-1; d_gene: TRBD1; abundance: -; v_gene: TRBV29-1; CDR3nt: TGCAGCGTTGCTCAGGGGGTCCCAGAGTTCTTC; CDR3aa: CSVAQGVPEFF
j_gene: TRBJ2-1; d_gene: -; abundance: -; v_gene: TRBV5-6; CDR3nt: TGTGCCAGCAGCTACGGGGAAAATGAGCAGTTCTTC; CDR3aa: CASSYGENEQFF
j_gene: TRBJ2-2; d_gene: TRBD2; abundance: -; v_gene: TRBV28; CDR3nt: TGTGCCAGCAGTGCCGGGGGACTAGCGGGGGCCGGGGAGCTGTTTTTT; CDR3aa: CASSAGGLAGAGELFF
j_gene: TRBJ2-2; d_gene: TRBD1; abundance: few; v_gene: TRBV7-9; CDR3nt: TGTGCCAGCAGCTTTCGTCCCACAGGGGAGTCCGGGGAGCTGTTTTTT; CDR3aa: CASSFRPTGESGELFF
j_gene: TRBJ2-1; d_gene: TRBD2; abundance: -; v_gene: TRBV5-1; CDR3nt: TGCGCCAGCAGCTTGGTTGGGACTAGCCGACACTACAATGAGCAGTTCTTC; CDR3aa: CASSLVGTSRHYNEQFF
j_gene: TRBJ2-2; d_gene: -; abundance: -; v_gene: TRBV11-2; CDR3nt: TGTGCCAGCAGCTTAGCTACGACTGGGACCGGGGAGCTGTTTTTT; CDR3aa: CASSLATTGTGELFF
j_gene: TRBJ2-5; d_gene: -; abundance: -; v_gene: TRBV11-2; CDR3nt: TGTGCCAGCAGCTTAGATCGGTCGGGCATCGGGAAAGAGACCCAGTACTTC; CDR3aa: CASSLDRSGIGKETQYF
j_gene: TRBJ1-5; d_gene: -; abundance: few; v_gene: TRBV7-9; CDR3nt: TGTGCCAGCAGCGGATGGGCCGAAAATCAGCCCCAGCATTTT; CDR3aa: CASSGWAENQPQHF
j_gene: TRBJ1-5; d_gene: -; abundance: -; v_gene: TRBV2; CDR3nt: TGTGCCAGCAGTGATGCCCAGGGAAAGCAGCCCCAGCATTTT; CDR3aa: CASSDAQGKQPQHF
j_gene: TRBJ1-2; d_gene: -; abundance: -; v_gene: TRBV19; CDR3nt: TGTGCCAGTAGTGTCCGGGACAAAGTATATGGCTACACCTTC; CDR3aa: CASSVRDKVYGYTF
j_gene: TRBJ2-3; d_gene: TRBD2; abundance: -; v_gene: TRBV27; CDR3nt: TGTGCCAGCAGTCCAGGACTAGCGGACACAGATACGCAGTATTTT; CDR3aa: CASSPGLADTDTQYF
j_gene: TRBJ1-2; d_gene: TRBD1; abundance: -; v_gene: TRBV6-5; CDR3nt: TGTGCCAGCAGCGACAGGGCGAACTATGGCTACACCTTC; CDR3aa: CASSDRANYGYTF
j_gene: TRBJ2-2; d_gene: TRBD2; abundance: -; v_gene: TRBV7-6; CDR3nt: TGTGCCAGCAGCTTCGGTAGCGGGAGGTTCATCGGGGAGCTGTTTTTT; CDR3aa: CASSFGSGRFIGELFF
j_gene: TRBJ2-1; d_gene: TRBD2; abundance: -; v_gene: TRBV24-1; CDR3nt: TGTGCCACCAGTGATCAAGCCATAGCGGGATTAAATGAGCAGTTCTTC; CDR3aa: CATSDQAIAGLNEQFF
j_gene: TRBJ1-5; d_gene: -; abundance: -; v_gene: TRBV18; CDR3nt: TGTGCCAGCTCAAAAGTAGCAGGGGTGGAGGGCAATCAGCCCCAGCATTTT; CDR3aa: CASSKVAGVEGNQPQHF
j_gene: TRBJ2-7; d_gene: -; abundance: -; v_gene: TRBV12-3/TRBV12-4; CDR3nt: TGTGCCAGCTCTCCCGGCAGGATATACGAGCAGTACTTC; CDR3aa: CASSPGRIYEQYF
j_gene: TRBJ1-4; d_gene: -; abundance: -; v_gene: TRBV24-1; CDR3nt: TGTGCCACCAGTGATTCGACAGTAGGGGAAAAACTGTTTTTT; CDR3aa: CATSDSTVGEKLFF
j_gene: TRBJ1-1; d_gene: -; abundance: -; v_gene: TRBV6-1; CDR3nt: TGTGCCAGCAGGGAAGAACAGAGGAGGGCTGAAGCTTTCTTT; CDR3aa: CASREEQRRAEAFF
j_gene: TRBJ2-2; d_gene: TRBD2; abundance: -; v_gene: TRBV4-2; CDR3nt: TGTGCCAGCAGCCAATTCAGCGGGAGGGACACCGGGGAGCTGTTTTTT; CDR3aa: CASSQFSGRDTGELFF
j_gene: TRBJ2-7; d_gene: -; abundance: -; v_gene: TRBV3-1/TRBV3-2; CDR3nt: TGTGCCAGCAGCCCGCGCCTAGCCGTTACTATCAGCTCCTACGAGCAGTACTTC; CDR3aa: CASSPRLAVTISSYEQYF
j_gene: TRBJ2-2; d_gene: TRBD2; abundance: -; v_gene: TRBV5-1; CDR3nt: TGCGCCAGCAGCCTGGGGACTACTACCGGGGAGCTGTTTTTT; CDR3aa: CASSLGTTTGELFF
j_gene: TRBJ2-3; d_gene: -; abundance: -; v_gene: TRBV6-5; CDR3nt: TGTGCCAGCACGAGTTTTAGCACAGATACGCAGTATTTT; CDR3aa: CASTSFSTDTQYF
j_gene: TRBJ1-2; d_gene: TRBD1; abundance: few; v_gene: TRBV6-5; CDR3nt: TGTGCCAGCAGTTACTCTGGGACAGGGATCGGCTATGGCTACACCTTC; CDR3aa: CASSYSGTGIGYGYTF
j_gene: TRBJ2-1; d_gene: TRBD2; abundance: -; v_gene: TRBV7-9; CDR3nt: TGTGCCAGCAGCTCGAATCTGCCGGGACTAGCGGGGGCGTACAATGAGCAGTTCTTC; CDR3aa: CASSSNLPGLAGAYNEQFF
j_gene: TRBJ1-2; d_gene: -; abundance: -; v_gene: TRBV5-4; CDR3nt: TGTGCCAGCAGCTTGGGCGGGGGGGGTTTCAACTTCTATGGCTACACCTTC; CDR3aa: CASSLGGGGFNFYGYTF
j_gene: TRBJ1-2; d_gene: -; abundance: -; v_gene: TRBV9; CDR3nt: TGTGCCAGCAGCCCTGGTTCGAACGGGAATGGCTACACCTTC; CDR3aa: CASSPGSNGNGYTF
j_gene: TRBJ1-2; d_gene: TRBD1; abundance: -; v_gene: TRBV28; CDR3nt: TGTGCCAGCAGTTCAGTATCAGGGGGCGCGGGCTATGGCTACACCTTC; CDR3aa: CASSSVSGGAGYGYTF
j_gene: TRBJ2-4; d_gene: TRBD1; abundance: -; v_gene: TRBV27; CDR3nt: TGTGCCAGCAGTCCGGGACAGGGAGGACACATTCAGTACTTC; CDR3aa: CASSPGQGGHIQYF
j_gene: TRBJ2-2; d_gene: -; abundance: -; v_gene: TRBV27; CDR3nt: TGTGCCAGCAGCTTTAACACCGGGGAGCTGTTTTTT; CDR3aa: CASSFNTGELFF
j_gene: TRBJ1-1; d_gene: TRBD1; abundance: -; v_gene: TRBV28; CDR3nt: TGTGCCAGCTGCTCTCCGGGACAGGGGAACACTGAAGCTTTCTTT; CDR3aa: CASCSPGQGNTEAFF
j_gene: TRBJ2-1; d_gene: TRBD1; abundance: once; v_gene: TRBV7-3; CDR3nt: TGTGCCAGCAGCTTGAGGCAGGGGGCGCGTAATGAGCAGTTCTTC; CDR3aa: CASSLRQGARNEQFF
j_gene: TRBJ1-1; d_gene: -; abundance: -; v_gene: TRBV10-3; CDR3nt: TGTGCCATCAGTTACGGGAACACTGAAGCTTTCTTT; CDR3aa: CAISYGNTEAFF
j_gene: TRBJ1-2; d_gene: -; abundance: -; v_gene: TRBV29-1; CDR3nt: TGCAGCGCGCGGGAGGGCAGTGGCTACACCTTC; CDR3aa: CSAREGSGYTF
j_gene: TRBJ2-1; d_gene: TRBD1; abundance: -; v_gene: TRBV7-2; CDR3nt: TGTGCCAGCAGCTTATGGCAGGGGGCTCGAGTAGGCTACAATGAGCAGTTCTTC; CDR3aa: CASSLWQGARVGYNEQFF
j_gene: TRBJ1-4; d_gene: -; abundance: -; v_gene: TRBV6-5; CDR3nt: TGTGCCAGCAAGCGGGGTAACGAAAAACTGTTTTTT; CDR3aa: CASKRGNEKLFF
j_gene: TRBJ1-2; d_gene: TRBD1; abundance: -; v_gene: TRBV3-1/TRBV3-2; CDR3nt: TGTGCCAGCAGCCGAGGGGGCAATGGCTACACCTTC; CDR3aa: CASSRGGNGYTF
j_gene: TRBJ2-3; d_gene: -; abundance: -; v_gene: TRBV5-1; CDR3nt: TGCGCCAGCAGCCTGAGACTAGAGTCAACCGATACGCAGTATTTT; CDR3aa: CASSLRLESTDTQYF
j_gene: TRBJ2-1; d_gene: TRBD2; abundance: -; v_gene: TRBV6-5; CDR3nt: TGTGCCAGCAGTTACGGGACTAGCGGGGTCAATGAGCAGTTCTTC; CDR3aa: CASSYGTSGVNEQFF
j_gene: TRBJ2-3; d_gene: TRBD1; abundance: -; v_gene: TRBV25-1; CDR3nt: TGTGCCACCGGGACAGAGACCACAGATACGCAGTATTTT; CDR3aa: CATGTETTDTQYF
j_gene: TRBJ1-6; d_gene: -; abundance: -; v_gene: TRBV24-1; CDR3nt: TGTGCCCCGGTTGCGGGGGGGAAGAATTCACCCCTCCACTTT; CDR3aa: CAPVAGGKNSPLHF
j_gene: TRBJ2-5; d_gene: -; abundance: many; v_gene: TRBV7-2; CDR3nt: TGTGCCAGCAGCGCCCAGGCTCAACCGCAAGAGACCCAGTACTTC; CDR3aa: CASSAQAQPQETQYF
j_gene: TRBJ1-1; d_gene: -; abundance: -; v_gene: TRBV28; CDR3nt: TGTGCCAGCTTGACCCCAGGGCCCACTGAAGCTTTCTTT; CDR3aa: CASLTPGPTEAFF
j_gene: TRBJ1-6; d_gene: TRBD1; abundance: -; v_gene: TRBV25-1; CDR3nt: TGTGCCAGCAGTGATGGACAGGGGGCTGGGAATGATTCACCCCTCCACTTT; CDR3aa: CASSDGQGAGNDSPLHF
j_gene: TRBJ2-5; d_gene: TRBD2; abundance: -; v_gene: TRBV27; CDR3nt: TGTGCCAGCAGTTTAGGGGGGGTGGGGACCCAGTACTTC; CDR3aa: CASSLGGVGTQYF
j_gene: TRBJ2-3; d_gene: TRBD2; abundance: -; v_gene: TRBV5-1; CDR3nt: TGCGCCAGCTCTAGCGGAGGGGCCACAGATACGCAGTATTTT; CDR3aa: CASSSGGATDTQYF
j_gene: TRBJ2-7; d_gene: -; abundance: few; v_gene: TRBV13; CDR3nt: TGTGCCAGCAGCTCCACTTTTAGCTCCTACGAGCAGTACTTC; CDR3aa: CASSSTFSSYEQYF
j_gene: TRBJ2-1; d_gene: TRBD2; abundance: -; v_gene: TRBV24-1; CDR3nt: TGTGCCACCAGTGATCAGCAGGGCGGGAGAGACAATGAGCAGTTCTTC; CDR3aa: CATSDQQGGRDNEQFF
j_gene: TRBJ2-1; d_gene: -; abundance: -; v_gene: TRBV5-1; CDR3nt: TGCGCCAGCAGCCCGGACTCCGCATCCTACAATGAGCAGTTCTTC; CDR3aa: CASSPDSASYNEQFF
j_gene: TRBJ2-1; d_gene: TRBD2; abundance: -; v_gene: TRBV6-6; CDR3nt: TGTGCCAGCAGTAGGGGACTAGCGGGGGACAATGAGCAGTTCTTC; CDR3aa: CASSRGLAGDNEQFF
j_gene: TRBJ2-4; d_gene: TRBD2; abundance: -; v_gene: TRBV19; CDR3nt: TGTGCCAGTAGTAAAGCCTCGGGGGAGGGCTGGAACATTCAGTACTTC; CDR3aa: CASSKASGEGWNIQYF
j_gene: TRBJ2-3; d_gene: -; abundance: -; v_gene: TRBV29-1; CDR3nt: TGCAGCGTTGATTTCGCGTCTACAGATACGCAGTATTTT; CDR3aa: CSVDFASTDTQYF
j_gene: TRBJ2-1; d_gene: -; abundance: few; v_gene: TRBV30; CDR3nt: TGTGCCTGGAGTCCCAGCAATGAGCAGTTCTTC; CDR3aa: CAWSPSNEQFF
j_gene: TRBJ2-1; d_gene: -; abundance: -; v_gene: TRBV7-9; CDR3nt: TGTGCCAGCAGCTTTCATAGCTCCTACAATGAGCAGTTCTTC; CDR3aa: CASSFHSSYNEQFF
j_gene: TRBJ1-4; d_gene: TRBD1; abundance: -; v_gene: TRBV7-8; CDR3nt: TGTGCCAGCTCCTGGACAGGGGGGGAAAAACTGTTTTTT; CDR3aa: CASSWTGGEKLFF